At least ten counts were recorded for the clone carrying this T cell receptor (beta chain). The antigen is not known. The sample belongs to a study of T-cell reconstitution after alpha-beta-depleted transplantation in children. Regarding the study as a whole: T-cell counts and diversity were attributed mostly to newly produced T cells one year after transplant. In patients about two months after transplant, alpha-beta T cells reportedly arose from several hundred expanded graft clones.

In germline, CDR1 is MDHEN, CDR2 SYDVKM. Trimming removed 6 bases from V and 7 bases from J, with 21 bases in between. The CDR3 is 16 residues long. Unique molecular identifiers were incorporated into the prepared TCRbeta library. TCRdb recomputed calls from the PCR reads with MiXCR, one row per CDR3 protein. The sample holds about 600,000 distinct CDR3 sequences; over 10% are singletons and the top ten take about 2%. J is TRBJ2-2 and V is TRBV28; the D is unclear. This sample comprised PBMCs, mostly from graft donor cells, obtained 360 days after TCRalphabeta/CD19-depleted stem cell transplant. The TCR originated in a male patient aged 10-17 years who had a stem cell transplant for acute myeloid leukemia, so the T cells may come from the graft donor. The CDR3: CASSPGPRFVNGELFF. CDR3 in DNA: TGTGCCAGCAGCCCTGGACCTCGGTTTGTCAACGGGGAGCTGTTTTTT. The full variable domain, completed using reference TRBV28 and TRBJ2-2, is DVKVTQSSRYLVKRTGEKVFLECVQDMDHENMFWYRQDPGLGLRLIYFSYDVKMKEKGDIPEGYSVSREKKERFSLILESASTNQTSMYLCASSPGPRFVNGELFFGEGSRLTVL.